This T cell receptor (beta chain) was observed in a study of blood T cell repertoires in COVID-19. Study information: T cells, B-cell-depleted T cells, or PBMCs provided the cDNA or gDNA that served as material.

Sequencing was performed with immunoSEQ multiplex PCR; in TCRdb, only in-frame clones are kept and a portion is missing. The sample consists of 45,000 to 50,000 clones, approximately 80% of them appearing once. Trimming pared 0 bases from V and 5 bases from J, leaving 23 bases between. Germline loops: CDR1 SGHRS, CDR2 YFSETQ. The CDR3 spans 19 residues. The genes are TRBV5-1 and TRBJ2-2; tentatively, D is TRBD2 (7 bases). The sample consisted of peripheral blood. The TCR was taken from a man between 40 and 49 years old with acute or convalescent COVID-19. The DNA for the CDR3 is TGCGCCAGCAGCTTGGTGCCGATGGCGGGGGCCCCCGGGACCGGGGAGCTGTTTTTT. This codes for CASSLVPMAGAPGTGELFF.